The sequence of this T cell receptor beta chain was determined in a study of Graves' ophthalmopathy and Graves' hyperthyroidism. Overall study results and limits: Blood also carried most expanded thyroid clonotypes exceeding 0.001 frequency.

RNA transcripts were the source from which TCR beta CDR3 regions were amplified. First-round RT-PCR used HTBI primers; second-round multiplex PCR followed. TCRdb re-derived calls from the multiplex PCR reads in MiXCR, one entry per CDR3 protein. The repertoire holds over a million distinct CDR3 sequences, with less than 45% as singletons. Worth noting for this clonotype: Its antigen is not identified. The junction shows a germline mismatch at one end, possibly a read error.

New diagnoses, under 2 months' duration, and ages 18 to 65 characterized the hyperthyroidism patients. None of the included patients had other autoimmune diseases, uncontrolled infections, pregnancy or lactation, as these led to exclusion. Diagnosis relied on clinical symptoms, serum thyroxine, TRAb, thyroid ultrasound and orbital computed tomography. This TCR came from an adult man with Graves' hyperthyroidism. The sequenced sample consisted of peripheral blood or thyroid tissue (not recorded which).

As DNA, the CDR3 is TGTGCCAGCAGCGGAGAGGGGGTAGGGGCTGAAGCTTCCTTT. This translates into CASSGEGVGAEASF. The rearrangement joins TRBV9 to TRBJ1-1; tentatively, D is TRBD1 (6 bases). The CDR3 is 14 amino acids. Per the germline V gene, CDR1 is SGDLS and CDR2 is YYNGEE.